This T cell receptor beta chain derives from a study of T cell changes during pregnancy in multiple sclerosis (dated by TCRdb to the late 2010s). In the study overall: The study examined how the T cell repertoire changed over the course of pregnancy in women with multiple sclerosis.

Library preparation was by the immunoSEQ multiplex PCR assay. The source is immuneACCESS, and TCRdb retained only in-frame sequences with V and J called. Part of the clones is not carried over; for the studies checked, unresolved V genes explain less than half of this, and the remainder is unexplained. The sample data list around 62,000 clones, and roughly nine tenths of these were observed just once. 2% to 3% of the sample goes to the ten largest clones. The germline V gene provides CDR1 SGHTA and CDR2 FQGNSA. V loses 6 bases at its end and J loses 5 bases; junction bases beyond the gene matches: 8. The CDR3, cysteine through phenylalanine, is 15 amino acids long. Here the CDR3 DNA is all that survives: 45 bases in frame from base 1. Regarding this clone: Its antigen is still unknown. One base away there is no much larger clone; base qualities are not given.

The sample here was peripheral blood, taken in the first trimester of pregnancy. The TCR comes from a female donor with multiple sclerosis, enrolled in a pregnancy study. The chain was built from TRBV7-2 and TRBJ1-5; a stretch of 9 junction bases matches TRBD1. This receptor has the CDR3 CASRPTGGADQPQHF. DNA sequence: TGTGCCAGCAGGCCTACAGGGGGCGCAGATCAGCCCCAGCATTTT.